This T cell receptor beta chain was recorded in a study of cytomegalovirus exposure and HLA in healthy donors. Turning to this clone: What it binds is unknown.

Per the germline V gene, CDR1 is SNHLY and CDR2 is FYNNEI. V lost 6 bases and J 8 bases, leaving 16 bases between the germline ends. This CDR3 spans 13 amino acids. Study-level results: Beyond CMV serostatus, there was no information to go on about immune exposure.

Use of 60 Vbeta and 13 Jbeta primers characterized the PCR. TCRdb's copy holds only in-frame clones and misses some; the assay was immunoSEQ multiplex PCR. The sample includes about 120,000 clones, about 78% of them seen just once. The sequence was collected from a female donor in good health and CMV-seronegative. The chain carries TRBV2 and TRBJ1-1; a possible D gene is TRBD1 (5 bases). The source material was PBMCs. The CDR3 here is CASRLGTAGEAFF. CDR3 coding DNA: TGTGCCAGCAGACTTGGAACGGCAGGGGAAGCTTTCTTT.